This TCR beta chain derives from a study of cytomegalovirus exposure and HLA in healthy donors. Trimming took 8 bases from V and 0 from J; bases not matched to a gene: 15. CDR1 and CDR2 (germline): SEHNR, FQNEAQ (reference sequence). The CDR3 is made up of 18 amino acids. This clone was seen only a few times. Vbeta (60) and Jbeta (13) primers were used in the PCR. Libraries were prepared by immunoSEQ multiplex PCR; TCRdb keeps only in-frame clonotypes and omits some of them. The data hold 170,000 or so clones, with less than 90% observed a single time. This clonotype was obtained from a man in his forties or fifties in good health and CMV-seronegative. Specimen: PBMCs. The chain is built from TRBV7-9 and TRBJ2-1, with 8 positions matching TRBD2. As DNA, the CDR3 is TGTGCCAGCGGATCCCGATACCAAAGCGGGAGCTCCTACAATGAGCAGTTCTTC. This sequence encodes CASGSRYQSGSSYNEQFF.